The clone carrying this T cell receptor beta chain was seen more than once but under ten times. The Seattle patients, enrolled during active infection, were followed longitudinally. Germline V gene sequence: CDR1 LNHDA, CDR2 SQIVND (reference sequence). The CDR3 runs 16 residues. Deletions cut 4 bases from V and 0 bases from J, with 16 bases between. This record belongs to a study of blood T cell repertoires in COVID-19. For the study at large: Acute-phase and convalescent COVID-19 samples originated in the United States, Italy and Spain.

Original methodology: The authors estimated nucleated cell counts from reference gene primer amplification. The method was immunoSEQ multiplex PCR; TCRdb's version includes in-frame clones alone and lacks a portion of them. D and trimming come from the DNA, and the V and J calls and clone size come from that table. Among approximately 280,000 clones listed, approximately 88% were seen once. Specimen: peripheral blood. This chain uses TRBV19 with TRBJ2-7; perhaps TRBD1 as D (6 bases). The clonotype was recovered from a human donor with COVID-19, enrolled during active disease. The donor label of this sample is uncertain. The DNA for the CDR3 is TGTGCCAGTAGTAGGGGCCACAGGGTTAGCTCCTACGAGCAGTACTTC. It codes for CASSRGHRVSSYEQYF.